What follows is one TCR beta chain and its context. The target of this receptor is not known. Base qualities are missing; no much larger clone stands one base away. The CDR3 runs 14 residues from the cysteine to the phenylalanine. Only the CDR3 DNA is retained, 42 bases long and in frame from the first base. Via the germline V gene, CDR1 is MRHNA and CDR2 SNTAGT. Relative to germline, V is missing 0 bases and J is missing 8 bases, with 5 bases of the junction outside any gene match. This specimen belongs to a study of control samples from healthy donors and cancer patients (dated by TCRdb to about 2020). Libraries were constructed by the immunoSEQ multiplex PCR assay. TCRdb carries this immuneACCESS record with in-frame sequences only. Its versions omit some clonotypes, under half of them owing to an unresolved V gene in the studies checked, with the rest unexplained. The sample table contains around 76,000 clones; only one count was recorded for around nine tenths of them. The ten most abundant clones make up 9.5% of the sample.

Sequencing was done on a sample of PBMCs. This sequence originates from a woman aged 45-65 years with colorectal cancer. The chain was built from TRBV6-4 and TRBJ1-2, with 8 junctional bases fitting TRBD1. The sequenced DNA is TGTGCCAGCAGTGACTCAAGCAGGGGGCTAGGCTACACCTTC. Its protein product is CASSDSSRGLGYTF.